This record covers a single T cell receptor beta chain. These data are taken from a study of cytomegalovirus exposure and HLA in healthy donors. Researchers ran the PCR with 60 Vbeta and 13 Jbeta primers. The protocol was immunoSEQ multiplex PCR, while the TCRdb copy is restricted to in-frame clones and leaves out a portion. The sample holds around 140,000 clones; roughly 80% are singletons and the top ten take about 8.1%. Germline lookup yields CDR1 SEHNR and CDR2 FQNEAQ (reference sequence). V gave up 1 base and J gave up 5 bases; unmatched junction bases: 11. The CDR3 is made up of 18 amino acids. The V call is TRBV7-9, the J call TRBJ2-6, with 7 bases fitting TRBD2. The receptor was derived from a woman in her forties or fifties in good health and CMV-seropositive. Sequenced input: PBMCs. The CDR3 region is CASSLGGGDYSWANVLTF. Written as DNA, the CDR3 is TGTGCCAGCAGCTTAGGGGGGGGAGACTACTCGTGGGCCAACGTCCTGACTTTC.